Listed below are T cell receptor beta chains from one sample, sequenced in a study of shared clonotypes between healthy human individuals. Sequencing used immunoSEQ multiplex PCR; TCRdb keeps in-frame clones, though not all of them. This sample has around 1.1 million clones, with 78% found just once. Source material: memory CD4+ T cells from PBMCs. All receptors derive from a man aged 18 to 29 in good health. Some clones in this sample may be carry-over from other donors' samples. Both conserved end residues are part of each CDR3.

v_gene: TRBV5-1; CDR3aa: CASNSLAGGGNEQFF
v_gene: TRBV5-4; CDR3aa: CASSLDRADWPQHF
v_gene: TRBV27; CDR3aa: CASSLQGSGYTF
v_gene: TRBV7-9; CDR3aa: CASSLQAAGNTIYF
v_gene: TRBV18; CDR3aa: CASSPPRERVTDTQYF
v_gene: TRBV11-2; CDR3aa: CASSLVDPTYNEQFF
v_gene: TRBV5-4; CDR3aa: CASRRAGGGGTYNEQFF
v_gene: TRBV4-1; CDR3aa: CASSPPKGRAHTEAFF
v_gene: TRBV4-2; CDR3aa: CASSRDLAVGTEAFF
v_gene: TRBV11-3; CDR3aa: CASSLSLGSEQYF
v_gene: TRBV30; CDR3aa: CAWSVLGDYEQYF
v_gene: TRBV7-8; CDR3aa: CASSVTGGGGPQHF
v_gene: TRBV28; CDR3aa: CASSPGTGGFQPQHF
v_gene: TRBV28; CDR3aa: CASSPWGGADTQYF
v_gene: TRBV10-3; CDR3aa: CAIWSGLPNEKLFF
v_gene: TRBV5-1; CDR3aa: CASSLGSTSLNEQFF
v_gene: TRBV19; CDR3aa: CASSMGGGFEAFF
v_gene: TRBV7-2; CDR3aa: CASSIGLGRELFF
v_gene: TRBV9; CDR3aa: CASSVGTVGYGYTF
v_gene: TRBV5-8; CDR3aa: CASSKRDGMLYGYTF
v_gene: TRBV29-1; CDR3aa: CSVVVRSNTEAFF
v_gene: TRBV6-6; CDR3aa: CASSTPDRGVNIQYF
v_gene: TRBV30; CDR3aa: CAWSPAGYNEQFF
v_gene: TRBV4-1; CDR3aa: CASSKQGALNEKLFF
v_gene: TRBV5-1; CDR3aa: CASGSQGNTEAFF
v_gene: TRBV5-5; CDR3aa: CASSFSSREGAFF